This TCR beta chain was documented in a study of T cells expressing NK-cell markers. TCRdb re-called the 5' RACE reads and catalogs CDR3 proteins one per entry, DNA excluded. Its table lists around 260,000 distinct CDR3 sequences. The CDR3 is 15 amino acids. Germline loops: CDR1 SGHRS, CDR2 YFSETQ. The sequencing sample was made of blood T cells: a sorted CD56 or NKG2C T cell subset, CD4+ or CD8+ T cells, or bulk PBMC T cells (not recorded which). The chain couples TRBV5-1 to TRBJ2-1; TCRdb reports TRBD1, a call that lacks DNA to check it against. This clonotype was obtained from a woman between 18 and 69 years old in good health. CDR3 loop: CASSLVPGSSNEQFF.